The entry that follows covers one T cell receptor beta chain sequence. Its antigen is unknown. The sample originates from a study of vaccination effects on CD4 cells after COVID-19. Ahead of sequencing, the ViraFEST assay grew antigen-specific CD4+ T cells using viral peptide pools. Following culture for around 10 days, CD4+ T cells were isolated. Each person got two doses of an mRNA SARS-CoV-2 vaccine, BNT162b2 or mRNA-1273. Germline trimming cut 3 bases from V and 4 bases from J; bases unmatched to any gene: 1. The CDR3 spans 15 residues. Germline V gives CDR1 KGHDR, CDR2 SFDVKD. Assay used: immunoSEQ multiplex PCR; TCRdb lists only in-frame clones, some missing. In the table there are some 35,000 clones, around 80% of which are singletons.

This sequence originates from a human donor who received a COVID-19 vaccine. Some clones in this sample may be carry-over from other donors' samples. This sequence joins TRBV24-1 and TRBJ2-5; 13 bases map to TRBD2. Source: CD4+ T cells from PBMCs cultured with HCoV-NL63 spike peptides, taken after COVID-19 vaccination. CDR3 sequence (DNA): TGTGCCACCAGTGATCGGACTAGCGGGGGAGAGACCCAGTACTTC. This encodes CATSDRTSGGETQYF.